The present entry profiles one T cell receptor beta chain with its context. This sample was taken from a study of blood T cell repertoires in COVID-19. Per the original methods: Quantification of nucleated cells was approximated via reference gene primer amplification. Repertoires were generated with immunoSEQ multiplex PCR, while TCRdb's copy carries only in-frame clones and drops some. The V and J calls and clone size come from that table; D and trimming were worked out from the DNA. The profile covers about 300,000 clones, with 80% to 90% appearing a single time and roughly 6% taken by the ten largest. The TCR comes from a woman in her fifties or sixties with COVID-19, enrolled during active disease. Specimen: peripheral blood.

CDR3 in amino acids: CASSPDSFPYNEQFF. CDR3 DNA: TGTGCCAGCAGCCCCGATAGTTTTCCCTACAATGAGCAGTTCTTC. J is TRBJ2-1 and V is TRBV9; no clear D gene. This CDR3 comprises 15 residues. Trimming took 4 bases from V and 2 from J, leaving 13 bases between them. The V gene's germline CDR1 is SGDLS and CDR2 YYNGEE.